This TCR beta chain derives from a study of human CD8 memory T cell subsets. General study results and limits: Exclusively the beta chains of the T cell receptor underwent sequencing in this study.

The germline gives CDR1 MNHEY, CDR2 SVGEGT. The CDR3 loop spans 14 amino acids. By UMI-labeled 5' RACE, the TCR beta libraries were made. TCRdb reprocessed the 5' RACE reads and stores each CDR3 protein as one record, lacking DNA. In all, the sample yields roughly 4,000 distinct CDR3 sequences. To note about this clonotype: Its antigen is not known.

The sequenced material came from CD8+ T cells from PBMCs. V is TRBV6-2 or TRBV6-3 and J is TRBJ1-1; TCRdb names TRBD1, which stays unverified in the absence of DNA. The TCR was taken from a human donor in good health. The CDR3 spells CASSLTGENTEAFF.